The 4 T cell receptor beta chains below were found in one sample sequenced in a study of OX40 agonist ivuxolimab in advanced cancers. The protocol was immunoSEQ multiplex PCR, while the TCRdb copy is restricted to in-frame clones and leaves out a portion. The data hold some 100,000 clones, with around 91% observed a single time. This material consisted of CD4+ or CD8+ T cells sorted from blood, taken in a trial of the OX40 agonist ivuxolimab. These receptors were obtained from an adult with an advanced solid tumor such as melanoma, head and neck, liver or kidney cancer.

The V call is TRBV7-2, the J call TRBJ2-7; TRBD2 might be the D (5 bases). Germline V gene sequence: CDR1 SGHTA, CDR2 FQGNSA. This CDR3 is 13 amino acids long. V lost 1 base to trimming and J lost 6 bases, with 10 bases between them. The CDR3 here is CASSLGGPSEQYF. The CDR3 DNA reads TGTGCCAGCAGCTTAGGAGGGCCTTCCGAGCAGTACTTC.

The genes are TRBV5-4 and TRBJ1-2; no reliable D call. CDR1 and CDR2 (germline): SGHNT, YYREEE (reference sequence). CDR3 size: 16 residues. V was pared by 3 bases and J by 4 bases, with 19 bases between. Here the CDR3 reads CASSSPGAPRSYGYTF. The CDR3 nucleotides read TGTGCCAGCAGCTCACCGGGAGCCCCGAGGAGCTATGGCTACACCTTC. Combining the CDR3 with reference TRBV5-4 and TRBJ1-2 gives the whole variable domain ETGVTQSPTHLIKTRGQQVTLRCSSQSGHNTVSWYQQALGQGPQFIFQYYREEENGRGNFPPRFSGLQFPNYSSELNVNALELDDSALYLCASSSPGAPRSYGYTFGSGTRLTVV.

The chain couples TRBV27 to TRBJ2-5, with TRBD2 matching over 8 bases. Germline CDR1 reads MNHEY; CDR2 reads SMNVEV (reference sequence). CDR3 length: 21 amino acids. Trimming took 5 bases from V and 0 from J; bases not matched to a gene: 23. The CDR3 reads CASSLYPPGVRGDNYQETQYF. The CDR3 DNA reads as TGTGCCAGCAGTCTGTACCCCCCCGGAGTGCGGGGGGACAATTACCAAGAGACCCAGTACTTC.

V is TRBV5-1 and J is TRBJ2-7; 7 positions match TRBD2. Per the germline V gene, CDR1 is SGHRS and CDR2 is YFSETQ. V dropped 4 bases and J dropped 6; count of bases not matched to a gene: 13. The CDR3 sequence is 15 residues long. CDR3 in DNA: TGCGCCAGCAGCCGGGAGGCAGGTTCGTGGGGCGAGCAGTACTTC. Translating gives CASSREAGSWGEQYF.